What follows are 32 T cell receptor beta chains derived from one specimen sequenced in a study of Graves' ophthalmopathy and Graves' hyperthyroidism. TCR beta CDR3 amplification used RNA transcripts. HTBI-primed first-round RT-PCR preceded second-round multiplex PCR. From the multiplex PCR reads, TCRdb called clonotypes with MiXCR, one entry per CDR3 protein. The repertoire consists of 740,000 or so distinct CDR3 sequences, with around 40% occurring once and the leading ten covering 44%. Sample: peripheral blood. The receptors shown here come from an adult man with Graves' ophthalmopathy.

At least ten counts were recorded for this clonotype. In nucleotides, the CDR3 is TGCAGCGTTGACAGGGGAGGCACCGGGGAGCTGTTTTTT. It is translated as CSVDRGGTGELFF. V usage is TRBV29-1 and J usage is TRBJ2-2; either TRBD1 or TRBD2 may fit D (6 bases each). The length of the CDR3 is 13 residues. Trimming pared 3 bases from V and 4 bases from J, leaving 9 bases between. Germline CDR1 is SQVTM and CDR2 is ANQGSEA.

Ten or more counts support this clonotype. The CDR3, as DNA: TGTGCCAGCCACTTTCGGCAAGCAGATGGCTACACCTTC. Amino acids: CASHFRQADGYTF. J is TRBJ1-2 and V is TRBV2; D is unresolved. The CDR3 totals 13 residues. Germline V lookup: CDR1 SNHLY, CDR2 FYNNEI. Trimming left V 8 bases short and J 6 bases short, with 16 bases between.

This clonotype was counted only a few times. CDR3 sequence reads: CASSHAGDGNQPQHF. The CDR3 DNA is TGTGCCAGCAGCCACGCCGGAGATGGTAATCAGCCCCAGCATTTT. V usage is TRBV12-3 or TRBV12-4 and J usage is TRBJ1-5; unclear D gene. Deletions cut 6 bases from V and 4 bases from J, with 16 bases between. This CDR3 contains 15 residues.

V is TRBV7-9 and J is TRBJ2-7; a possible D gene is TRBD2 (6 bases). The DNA end favors TRBJ2-1, so the J call may be wrong. CDR1 and CDR2 from the germline V gene are SEHNR and FQNEAQ (reference sequence). The CDR3 has 15 amino acids. CDR3 nucleotides: TGTGCCAGCAGTTCTCCTAGCGACAACTACAATGAGCAGTTCTTC. Translating it yields CASSSPSDNYNEQFF.

Many counts were recorded for this clonotype. The gene calls are TRBV10-1 and TRBJ2-5, with D hard to call. The germline V gene has CDR1 WNHNN and CDR2 SYGVQD (reference sequence). Deletions cut 7 bases from V and 3 bases from J, with 6 bases between. This CDR3 has 11 residues. The CDR3 nucleotides are TGCGCCAGCAATGCTAAAGAGACCCAGTACTTC. It specifies CASNAKETQYF.

The count of this clonotype is one. The CDR3, as DNA: TGCAGCGTAGAGGGAGGGGGCGCATGGGAGACCCAGTACTTC. It is translated as CSVEGGGAWETQYF. The chain combines TRBV29-1 with TRBJ2-5; D could derive from TRBD1 or TRBD2 (7 bases each). The CDR3 is made up of 14 amino acids. Looked up from germline, CDR1 is SQVTM and CDR2 is ANQGSEA. The V end lost 6 bases, the J end lost 5 bases, and 19 bases lay between the germline ends.

Ten or more counts support this clonotype. The chain recombines TRBV15 with TRBJ1-1; unclear D gene. Per the germline V gene, CDR1 is LNHNV and CDR2 is YYDKDF (reference sequence). V shed 0 bases and J shed 1 base, with 6 bases lying between them. The CDR3 sequence is 14 residues long. CDR3 DNA sequence: TGTGCCACCAGCAGAGATGAGGCGAACACTGAAGCTTTCTTT. Translated: CATSRDEANTEAFF.

The chain couples TRBV29-1 to TRBJ2-1; D remains unclear. V lost 3 bases, J lost 9 bases, and 12 bases lay in between. The V gene's germline CDR1 is SQVTM and CDR2 ANQGSEA. CDR3 length equals 12 residues. CDR3 amino acids: CSVDVGVLEQFF. CDR3 DNA sequence: TGCAGCGTTGATGTTGGGGTACTTGAGCAGTTCTTC.

The chain links TRBV25-1 to TRBJ1-2, with D possibly being TRBD1 (6 bases). The ends were cut back, 5 bases at V and 6 bases at J, with 19 bases in the middle. Per the germline V gene, CDR1 is MGHDK and CDR2 is SYGVNS. The CDR3 length is 15 residues. The CDR3 protein is CASSSWPGASDGYTF. In nucleotides, the CDR3 is TGTGCCAGCAGTTCCTGGCCGGGGGCGTCGGATGGCTACACCTTC.

There are many counts of this clonotype. V is TRBV7-8 and J is TRBJ2-6; D unresolved. CDR3 length: 14 amino acids. Germline V gene data show CDR1 as SGHVS and CDR2 as FQNEAQ. V shed 5 bases and J shed 2 bases, with 7 bases lying between them. The CDR3 sequence: CASSPSPGANVLTF. Here the CDR3 DNA reads TGTGCCAGCAGCCCCTCCCCTGGGGCCAACGTCCTGACTTTC.

This clonotype was detected ten times or more. V and J are TRBV12-3 or TRBV12-4 and TRBJ1-1; D is ambiguous. The CDR3 is 14 amino acids. The V gene lost 3 bases and the J gene lost 1 base, with 9 bases spanning the gap. This CDR3 is CASSFRQANTEAFF. The CDR3 DNA sequence: TGTGCCAGCAGTTTCCGCCAAGCGAACACTGAAGCTTTCTTT.

Ten or more counts support this clonotype. This chain links TRBV29-1 with TRBJ2-7; D call uncertain. This CDR3 is 13 amino acids long. With 2 bases removed from V and 3 bases from J, the gap between germline ends came to 11 bases. Germline CDR1 is SQVTM and CDR2 is ANQGSEA. The CDR3 is CSVESSDYYEQYF. As DNA, the CDR3 is TGCAGCGTTGAATCCTCGGATTACTACGAGCAGTACTTC.

V and J are TRBV6-5 and TRBJ1-1, with no clear D. Trimming pared 2 bases from V and 1 base from J, leaving 14 bases between. In germline, CDR1 is MNHEY, CDR2 SVGAGI. CDR3 length: 16 amino acids. CDR3 sequence: CASSYPVFDSNTEAFF. The CDR3 region has the DNA TGTGCCAGCAGTTACCCCGTCTTCGACTCGAACACTGAAGCTTTCTTT.

The J gene is TRBJ1-2, the V gene TRBV19; 8 bases line up with TRBD1. Germline V gene data show CDR1 as LNHDA and CDR2 as SQIVND (reference sequence). Trimming removed 9 bases from V and 5 bases from J; junction bases left unmatched: 11. This CDR3 is 14 amino acids long. CDR3 in amino acids: CASSPITGGYGYTF. The DNA for the CDR3 is TGTGCCAGCTCACCAATCACAGGGGGGTATGGCTACACCTTC. Full variable domain (rest looked up from reference TRBV19 and TRBJ1-2): DGGITQSPKYLFRKEGQNVTLSCEQNLNHDAMYWYRQDPGQGLRLIYYSQIVNDFQKGDIAEGYSVSREKKESFPLTVTSAQKNPTAFYLCASSPITGGYGYTFGSGTRLTVV.

The sample holds a few counts of this clonotype. This chain connects TRBV12-3 or TRBV12-4 to TRBJ1-5; D is undetermined. CDR3 length: 13 amino acids. Trimming took 8 bases from V and 2 from J, leaving 10 bases between them. CDR3 coding DNA: TGTGCCAGCGCATTAATAGGCAATCAGCCCCAGCATTTT. This encodes CASALIGNQPQHF.

This clonotype has a handful of counts. The genes are TRBV9 and TRBJ1-2, with D perhaps matching TRBD1 (6 bases). CDR3 length: 15 amino acids. Germline CDR1 reads SGDLS; CDR2 reads YYNGEE. Trimming took 3 bases from V and 4 from J, leaving 16 bases between them. The CDR3 here is CASSDNQGLGYGYTF. The CDR3 bases are TGTGCCAGCAGCGATAATCAGGGGCTTGGCTATGGCTACACCTTC.

In the case of this clonotype: A read error may produce the germline difference seen at one junction end. The gene calls are TRBV7-2 and TRBJ1-4; D remains unclear. From germline, CDR1 is SGHTA and CDR2 FQGNSA. The CDR3 is 15 residues long. The CDR3 DNA is TGTGCCAGCAGCAAAGACCGAAAGACTAATGAAGAACTGTTTTTT. Its protein is CASSKDRKTNEELFF.

As to this clonotype: Germline and junction disagree at one end, which may indicate a read error. The chain has TRBV7-9 and TRBJ2-5; D uncertain. The CDR3 is made up of 13 amino acids. The germline V gene encodes CDR1 SEHNR and CDR2 FQNEAQ (reference sequence). CDR3 region: CASSLAGIEAQYF. CDR3 nucleotide sequence: TGTGCCAGCAGCTTAGCCGGAATAGAGGCCCAGTACTTC.

This sequence joins TRBV2 and TRBJ1-2, with 9 positions matching TRBD1. The CDR3 consists of 15 residues. The junction had 8 bases not matched to a gene; V was cut back by 5 bases and J by 4 bases. In germline, CDR1 is SNHLY, CDR2 FYNNEI. CDR3 region: CASSYSDRGGYGYTF. DNA for the CDR3: TGTGCCAGCAGTTACTCGGACAGGGGAGGCTATGGCTACACCTTC.

Details on this clonotype: Given a much more abundant clone one base away, this may be a read error. CDR3 coding DNA: TGTGCCAGCAGCGGTGGACAGGGGGACGCTGAAGCTTTCTTT. Residues: CASSGGQGDAEAFF. The chain carries TRBV16 and TRBJ1-1, with TRBD1 matching 10 bases. Trimming took 5 bases from V and 6 from J; bases not matched to a gene: 6. The germline gives CDR1 KGHSY, CDR2 FQNENV. This CDR3 contains 14 residues.

There are many counts of this clonotype. The gene calls are TRBV15 and TRBJ1-1; the D gene is possibly TRBD1 (5 bases). The CDR3 spans 14 residues. With 5 bases removed from V and 2 bases from J, the gap between germline ends came to 12 bases. Per germline, CDR1 LNHNV and CDR2 YYDKDF (reference sequence). Written as DNA, the CDR3 is TGTGCCACCAGCGGCGGGACCTCCAACACTGAAGCTTTCTTT. Its protein product is CATSGGTSNTEAFF.

About this clonotype itself: A much larger clone differs from this one at a single base, so this may be a read error. This likely comes from a read error, as the CDR3 has no conserved phenylalanine or tryptophan at its end. This chain uses TRBV7-9 with TRBJ1-1; no reliable D call. V was trimmed by 4 bases and J by 4 bases, leaving 13 bases between them. The CDR3 spans 14 residues. Per the germline V gene, CDR1 is SEHNR and CDR2 is FQNEAQ (reference sequence). In DNA, the CDR3 is TGTGCCAGCAGCTCGGGGAGTCCGGGCACTGAAGCTTTCCTT. This sequence encodes CASSSGSPGTEAFL.

V and J are TRBV11-2 and TRBJ2-7; D not certain. There are 15 residues in the CDR3. V was cut by 5 bases and J by 3 bases, with 17 bases left in between. CDR1 SGHAT and CDR2 FQNNGV come from the germline V gene. This chain's CDR3 is CASSIWEGQFYEQYF. CDR3 DNA sequence: TGTGCCAGCAGCATCTGGGAAGGTCAATTCTACGAGCAGTACTTC.

The J gene is TRBJ1-2, the V gene TRBV5-6; no clear D gene. Trimming cost V 4 bases and J 7 bases, with 8 bases left between them. The CDR3 loop spans 11 amino acids. The V gene's germline CDR1 is SGHDT and CDR2 YYEEEE. CDR3 in DNA: TGTGCCAGCAGCAGAAGGATTGGCTACACCTTC. Translated, it gives CASSRRIGYTF.

This clonotype turned up a few times. The chain recombines TRBV7-8 with TRBJ2-2; no clear D gene. This CDR3 region has 14 residues. Germline CDR1 SGHVS, CDR2 FQNEAQ. V lost 1 base and J 5 bases, leaving 8 bases between the germline ends. CDR3 sequence: CASSLDVLTGELFF. In DNA form, the CDR3 reads TGTGCCAGCAGCTTAGATGTTCTTACCGGGGAGCTGTTTTTT.

This clonotype has at least ten counts. One end of the junction does not line up with germline, which may come from a read error. This sequence joins TRBV10-3 and TRBJ1-2, with 8 bases fitting TRBD1. Germline CDR1 and CDR2: ENHRY and SYGVKD. This CDR3 region has 14 residues. The CDR3 DNA sequence: TGTGCCAGCAGTATAGGACAGGGCCTAGTTGGCTACACCTTC. Translated, it gives CASSIGQGLVGYTF.

The rearrangement links TRBV29-1 to TRBJ1-2; D might be TRBD1 (5 bases). Trimming cost V 6 bases and J 4 bases, with 9 bases left between them. The CDR3 extends over 11 amino acids. Germline CDR1 and CDR2: SQVTM and ANQGSEA. The CDR3 reads CSVQGVYGYTF. DNA of the CDR3: TGCAGCGTCCAAGGGGTCTATGGCTACACCTTC.

The gene calls are TRBV29-1 and TRBJ1-2; D perhaps matches TRBD1 (5 bases). CDR1 is SQVTM and CDR2 is ANQGSEA in the germline V gene. Trimming shortened V by 8 bases and J by 7 bases, and 20 bases separated the two germline ends. This CDR3 comprises 13 residues. CDR3 loop: CSSLPTVLGGYTF. The CDR3 nucleotides read TGCAGCTCACTACCGACAGTTCTCGGTGGCTACACCTTC.

This clonotype was counted between two and nine times. The rearrangement links TRBV19 to TRBJ1-5; D is undetermined. Trimming pared 5 bases from V and 6 bases from J, leaving 11 bases between. This CDR3 has 13 residues. Germline V gene sequence: CDR1 LNHDA, CDR2 SQIVND (reference sequence). The CDR3 loop is CASSPRLLQPQHF. The CDR3 nucleotides are TGTGCCAGTAGTCCCCGCCTCCTTCAGCCCCAGCATTTT.

The rearrangement links TRBV11-1 to TRBJ2-3; D remains ambiguous. V gave up 5 bases and J gave up 0 bases, with 9 bases separating them. The CDR3 runs to 14 residues. CDR1 is SGHAT and CDR2 is FQDESV in the germline V gene (reference sequence). The CDR3 loop is CASSNLGSTDTQYF. The CDR3 bases are TGTGCCAGCAGCAATTTAGGAAGCACAGATACGCAGTATTTT.

This clonotype was seen repeatedly, ten times or more. The chain has TRBV10-3 and TRBJ1-1; 12 nucleotides align to TRBD1. Germline V gene sequence: CDR1 ENHRY, CDR2 SYGVKD. There are 15 residues in the CDR3. The junction had 6 bases not matched to a gene; V was cut back by 6 bases and J by 4 bases. In DNA form, the CDR3 reads TGTGCCATCAGCGGGACAGGGGGCGCGGGCACTGAAGCTTTCTTT. Translated, it gives CAISGTGGAGTEAFF.

V and J are TRBV5-4 and TRBJ2-7; D gene ambiguous. Germline-derived CDR1 and CDR2 are SGHNT and YYREEE (reference sequence). V shed 4 bases and J shed 2 bases, with 10 bases lying between them. This CDR3 region has 13 residues. The CDR3 nucleotides are TGTGCCAGCAGCACGGGCCGCGCCTACGAGCAGTACTTC. Encoded protein: CASSTGRAYEQYF.